This TCR beta chain was found in a study of molecular identifiers for immune sequencing clone quantification. Overall study results and limits: Jurkat TCR RNA from one cell was spiked into roughly 1 million naive cells, and it was reportedly detectable there. Over 99% of CMV-specific effector molecules, but under 1% of naive ones, were in clones above 20 copies.

The CDR3 has 11 residues. V lost 1 base, J lost 2 bases, and 3 bases lay in between. Germline CDR1 SQVTM, CDR2 ANQGSEA. Details on this clonotype: The antigen is undetermined.

TCRdb redid the calling of the PCR reads with MiXCR, one entry per CDR3 protein. The repertoire holds approximately 320,000 distinct CDR3 sequences, with roughly 24% as singletons. Sorted naive CD8 T cells were those defined as CD8+CD4-CCR7+CD45RA+. This sequence joins TRBV29-1 and TRBJ2-7; D unclear. The receptor was derived from a human donor in good health. Some libraries in this study had Jurkat cell RNA spiked in. The sample consisted of naive CD8+ T cells from blood, with Jurkat cell RNA spiked in. Documented subset: FACS-sorted CD8+CD4-CCR7+CD45RA+ naive T cells. Here the CDR3 DNA reads TGCAGCGTTGAAGGCCCCTACGAGCAGTACTTC. Protein: CSVEGPYEQYF.